This is a list of T cell receptor beta chains from one sample in a study of metastatic and nonmetastatic thyroid tumors. TCRdb ran MiXCR on the PCR reads. This sample has 15,000 to 20,000 clones, with about 23% found just once. The specimen sequenced was adjacent normal tissue. The origin of the receptors is a female donor with papillary thyroid cancer or a benign thyroid nodule (not recorded which). Some clones in this sample may be carry-over from other donors' samples. Each CDR3 is given with its conserved first and last residue. A D gene is named only where the DNA matches it firmly. Where a row states a size, it is once, few, many or the class of an expanded clone; other rows omit it.

V	J	size	D	CDR3	DNA
TRBV12-5	TRBJ2-2	few	TRBD2	CASAFSGTYTGELFF	TGTGCTAGTGCGTTTAGCGGGACGTACACCGGGGAGCTGTTTTTT
TRBV6-4	TRBJ1-2	many	TRBD1	CAILDRGNYGYTF	TGTGCCATTCTCGACAGGGGAAACTATGGCTACACCTTC
TRBV29-1	TRBJ2-7	few	-	CSVEDRGTDYEQYF	TGCAGCGTTGAAGATCGGGGGACCGACTACGAGCAGTACTTC
TRBV18	TRBJ2-2	-	-	CASSRLENTGELFF	TGTGCCAGCTCAAGACTAGAAAACACCGGGGAGCTGTTTTTT
TRBV27	TRBJ2-7	few	-	CASSLWHSYYEQYF	TGTGCCAGCAGTTTATGGCACTCCTACTACGAGCAGTACTTC
TRBV7-2	TRBJ1-1	-	-	CASGPYLNTEAFF	TGTGCCAGCGGTCCTTATTTGAACACTGAAGCTTTCTTT
TRBV28	TRBJ1-3	many	-	CASSLFKGSSGNTIYF	TGTGCCAGCAGTTTATTTAAGGGGAGCTCTGGAAACACCATATATTTT
TRBV5-1	TRBJ2-3	once	-	CASSPGGLTDTQYF	TGCGCCAGCAGCCCCGGGGGCTTGACAGATACGCAGTATTTT
TRBV5-5	TRBJ1-1	-	TRBD1	CASSPRQGALNTEAFF	TGTGCCAGCAGCCCGAGACAGGGGGCGTTGAACACTGAAGCTTTCTTT
TRBV20-1	TRBJ2-1	-	TRBD2	CSARWTSGFYNEQFF	TGCAGTGCTAGGTGGACTAGCGGGTTCTACAATGAGCAGTTCTTC
TRBV12-3/TRBV12-4	TRBJ2-4	-	TRBD2	CASSPGTSGNIQYF	TGTGCCAGCAGTCCCGGGACTAGCGGAAACATTCAGTACTTC
TRBV7-9	TRBJ1-1	medium-sized	-	CASSSKGGGQAEAFF	TGTGCCAGCAGCTCCAAGGGGGGTGGGCAGGCTGAAGCTTTCTTT
TRBV6-1	TRBJ2-1	many	-	CASSFWGIGNNEQFF	TGTGCCAGCAGTTTTTGGGGAATTGGGAACAATGAGCAGTTCTTC
TRBV7-2	TRBJ1-1	-	TRBD1	CASSVGTGWGAFF	TGTGCCAGCAGCGTCGGGACAGGGTGGGGGGCTTTCTTT
TRBV19	TRBJ2-3	-	TRBD1	CASSMTNPGQGNKDTQYF	TGTGCCAGTAGTATGACAAACCCGGGACAGGGGAATAAAGATACGCAGTATTTT
TRBV7-2	TRBJ1-1	-	-	CASSLESISRRSFF	TGTGCCAGCAGCTTAGAGTCAATCAGCAGAAGATCTTTCTTT
TRBV11-2	TRBJ2-3	-	TRBD2	CASSLTPPSGLTDTQYF	TGTGCCAGCAGCTTAACCCCCCCTAGCGGACTCACAGATACGCAGTATTTT
TRBV6-1	TRBJ1-1	-	-	CASSLRVQTEAFF	TGTGCCAGCAGCCTCAGGGTACAGACTGAAGCTTTCTTT
TRBV28	TRBJ1-1	few	TRBD1	CASSPYPTGIGTEAFF	TGTGCCAGCAGTCCCTATCCGACAGGGATTGGGACTGAAGCTTTCTTT
TRBV6-1	TRBJ1-6	-	-	CASRDALNSPLHF	TGTGCCAGCAGGGACGCACTCAATTCACCCCTCCACTTT
TRBV28	TRBJ1-6	-	-	CASSQDKGQRSTPLHF	TGCGCCAGCAGCCAAGATAAAGGCCAGAGGAGTACGCCCCTCCACTTT
TRBV14	TRBJ2-7	few	TRBD1	CASSQDSHPVYRDRVFREQYF	TGTGCCAGCAGCCAAGACTCTCACCCTGTCTACCGGGACAGGGTATTTCGCGAGCAGTACTTC
TRBV20-1	TRBJ2-3	-	TRBD2	CSASLAGTDTQYF	TGCAGTGCTTCACTAGCGGGGACAGATACTCAGTATTTT
TRBV19	TRBJ2-3	few	TRBD2	CASSMVAGGPDTQYF	TGTGCCAGTAGTATGGTAGCGGGAGGCCCAGATACGCAGTATTTT
TRBV11-2	TRBJ2-1	few	-	CASSFLQGSYNEQFF	TGTGCCAGCAGCTTTCTTCAGGGCTCCTACAATGAGCAGTTCTTC
TRBV6-5	TRBJ1-1	-	-	CASSYSTEVREAFF	TGTGCCAGCAGTTACTCCACGGAAGTGAGAGAAGCTTTCTTT
TRBV20-1	TRBJ2-7	-	-	CSAPKTGTYYEQYF	TGCAGTGCTCCCAAAACCGGGACTTACTACGAGCAGTACTTC
TRBV20-1	TRBJ2-1	-	-	CSARVKRRWAYNEQFF	TGCAGTGCTAGAGTAAAGAGACGTTGGGCCTACAATGAGCAGTTCTTC
TRBV6-5	TRBJ1-3	-	-	CASSLPTVSGNTIYF	TGTGCCAGCAGCTTACCGACGGTCTCTGGAAACACCATATATTTT
TRBV9	TRBJ2-3	medium-sized	-	CASSQRDLGADTQYF	TGTGCCAGCTCCCAAAGGGACCTAGGGGCAGATACGCAGTATTTT
TRBV2	TRBJ2-7	large	TRBD2	CASRKSAGGPIRSQDEQYF	TGTGCCAGCAGGAAATCAGCGGGAGGGCCCATAAGGTCCCAGGATGAGCAGTACTTC
TRBV28	TRBJ2-1	once	TRBD2	CASSKVSGTTVRFPYNEQFF	TGTGCCAGCAGCAAGGTCTCCGGGACTACGGTTCGTTTTCCCTACAATGAGCAGTTCTTC
TRBV19	TRBJ2-1	many	-	CASSIQRVRPNEQFF	TGTGCCAGTAGTATTCAGCGGGTGCGTCCAAATGAGCAGTTCTTC
TRBV11-2	TRBJ2-7	-	-	CASSLHYDSYEQYF	TGTGCCAGCAGCTTACATTACGACAGCTACGAGCAGTACTTC
TRBV4-3	TRBJ2-7	-	-	CASSQDFRGNYEQYF	TGCGCCAGCAGCCAAGATTTTCGCGGAAACTACGAGCAGTACTTC
TRBV6-1	TRBJ2-2	few	-	CASSQARGAGTGELFF	TGTGCCAGCTCTCAGGCCAGGGGGGCGGGGACCGGGGAGCTGTTTTTT
TRBV7-3	TRBJ2-1	few	-	CASSGGDEQFF	TGTGCCAGCAGTGGAGGCGATGAGCAGTTCTTC
TRBV20-1	TRBJ2-1	few	-	CSAPGTGGGGSYNEQFF	TGCAGTGCTCCTGGGACAGGTGGGGGGGGCTCCTACAATGAGCAGTTCTTC
TRBV7-3	TRBJ2-1	-	TRBD1	CASSSRDSMYNEQFF	TGTGCCAGCAGCTCCCGGGACAGCATGTACAATGAGCAGTTCTTC
TRBV6-1	TRBJ2-7	-	TRBD1	CASSSHRTGNYEQYF	TGTGCCAGCAGTTCCCACCGGACAGGGAACTACGAGCAGTACTTC
TRBV28	TRBJ2-2	few	-	CASSLSLTNTGELFF	TGTGCCAGCAGTTTATCCCTGACTAACACCGGGGAGCTGTTTTTT
TRBV6-9	TRBJ1-4	few	TRBD1	CASSQTGSNEKLFF	TGTGCTAGCAGTCAGACAGGGTCGAATGAAAAACTGTTTTTT
TRBV6-1	TRBJ2-7	few	TRBD1	CASIRDRAYEQYF	TGTGCCAGCATTAGGGACAGGGCCTATGAGCAGTACTTC
TRBV28	TRBJ1-5	-	-	CASSLTARNNQPQHF	TGTGCCAGCAGTTTGACAGCCAGGAACAATCAGCCCCAGCATTTT
TRBV15	TRBJ2-7	-	-	CATSRDRMSSYEQYF	TGTGCCACCAGCAGAGATCGGATGAGCTCCTACGAGCAGTACTTC
TRBV6-5	TRBJ1-4	medium-sized	-	CASSYPQTENNEKLFF	TGTGCCAGCAGTTACCCCCAGACGGAGAATAATGAAAAACTGTTTTTT
TRBV3-1	TRBJ1-2	-	-	CASSHPTVGASGYTF	TGTGCCAGCAGCCACCCGACAGTGGGCGCGAGTGGCTACACCTTC
TRBV11-1	TRBJ2-1	-	TRBD2	CASSLGSGIYNEQFF	TGTGCCAGCAGCTTAGGTAGCGGGATCTACAATGAGCAGTTCTTC
TRBV7-2	TRBJ2-7	few	-	CASSGFWGPPYEQYF	TGTGCCAGCAGCGGGTTTTGGGGACCCCCCTACGAGCAGTACTTC
TRBV18	TRBJ1-5	few	-	CASSPGGESQPQHF	TGTGCCAGCTCACCGGGGGGGGAGTCTCAGCCCCAGCATTTT
TRBV7-9	TRBJ1-3	few	TRBD1	CASSLTGSGNTIYF	TGTGCCAGCAGCCTGACAGGGTCCGGAAACACCATATATTTT
TRBV12-3/TRBV12-4	TRBJ2-7	-	-	CASSLRQAYEQYF	TGTGCCAGCAGTTTAAGGCAAGCCTACGAGCAGTACTTC
TRBV6-1	TRBJ1-5	few	-	CASKNPGAGNQPQHF	TGTGCCAGCAAGAATCCAGGGGCTGGCAATCAGCCCCAGCATTTT
TRBV12-3/TRBV12-4	TRBJ1-6	-	TRBD1	CASSLPRPPPGGPKNSPLHF	TGTGCCAGCAGTTTACCCCGCCCCCCCCCAGGGGGCCCAAAAAATTCACCCCTCCACTTT
TRBV6-1	TRBJ2-1	-	-	CASILLEGSSEQFF	TGTGCCAGCATCCTCCTGGAGGGTAGCTCAGAGCAGTTCTTC
TRBV11-2	TRBJ2-2	-	-	CASSFRGSNTGELFF	TGTGCCAGCAGCTTTCGGGGGTCGAACACCGGGGAGCTGTTTTTT
TRBV6-1	TRBJ2-7	few	-	CASSGVSYEQYF	TGTGCCAGCAGTGGGGTTTCCTACGAGCAGTACTTC
TRBV6-1	TRBJ2-5	few	-	CASRQDIRGETQYF	TGTGCCAGCAGACAGGACATAAGAGGGGAGACCCAGTACTTC
TRBV28	TRBJ2-3	many	TRBD1	CASSPGTGRTDTQYF	TGTGCCAGCAGTCCTGGGACAGGGAGGACAGATACGCAGTATTTT
TRBV27	TRBJ1-6	-	TRBD1	CASSLSLLDRGGSPLHF	TGTGCCAGCAGTTTATCCCTCCTGGACAGGGGTGGTTCACCCCTCCACTTT